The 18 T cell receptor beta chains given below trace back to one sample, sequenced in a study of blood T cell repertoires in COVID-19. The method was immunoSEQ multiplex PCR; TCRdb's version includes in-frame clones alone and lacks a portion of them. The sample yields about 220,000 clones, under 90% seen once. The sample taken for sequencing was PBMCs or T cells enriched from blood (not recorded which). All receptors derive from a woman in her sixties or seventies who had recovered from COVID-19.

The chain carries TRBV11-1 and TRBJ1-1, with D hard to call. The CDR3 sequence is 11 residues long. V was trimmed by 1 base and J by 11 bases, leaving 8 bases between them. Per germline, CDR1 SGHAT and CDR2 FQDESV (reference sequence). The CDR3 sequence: CASSLGVRAFF. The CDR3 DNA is TGTGCCAGCAGCTTAGGTGTGAGGGCTTTCTTT.

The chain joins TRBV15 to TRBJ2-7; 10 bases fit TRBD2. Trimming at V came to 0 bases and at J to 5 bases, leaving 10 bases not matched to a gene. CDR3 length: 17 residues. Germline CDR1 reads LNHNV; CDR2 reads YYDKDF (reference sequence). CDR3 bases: TGTGCCACCAGCAGAGAACCTAGCGGGAGCGGTCTCCACGAGCAGTACTTC. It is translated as CATSREPSGSGLHEQYF.

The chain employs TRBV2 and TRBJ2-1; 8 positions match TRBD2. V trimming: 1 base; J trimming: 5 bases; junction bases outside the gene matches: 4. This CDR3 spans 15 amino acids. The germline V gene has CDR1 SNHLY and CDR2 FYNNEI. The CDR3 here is CASSEDRGGHNEQFF. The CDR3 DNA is TGTGCCAGCAGTGAAGACCGGGGGGGACACAATGAGCAGTTCTTC.

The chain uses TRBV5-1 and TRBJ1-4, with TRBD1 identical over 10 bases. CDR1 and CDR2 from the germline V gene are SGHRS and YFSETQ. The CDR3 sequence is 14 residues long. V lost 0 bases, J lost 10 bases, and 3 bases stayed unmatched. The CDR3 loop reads CASSLGDRGRKLFF. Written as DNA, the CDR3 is TGCGCCAGCAGCTTGGGGGACAGGGGTCGAAAACTGTTTTTT.

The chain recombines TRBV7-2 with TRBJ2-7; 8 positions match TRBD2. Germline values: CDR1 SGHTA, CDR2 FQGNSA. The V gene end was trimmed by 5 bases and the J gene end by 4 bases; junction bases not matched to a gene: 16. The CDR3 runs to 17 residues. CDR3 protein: CASSAQGNSGVIYEQYF. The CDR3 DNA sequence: TGTGCCAGCAGCGCCCAGGGTAATAGCGGGGTTATTTACGAGCAGTACTTC.

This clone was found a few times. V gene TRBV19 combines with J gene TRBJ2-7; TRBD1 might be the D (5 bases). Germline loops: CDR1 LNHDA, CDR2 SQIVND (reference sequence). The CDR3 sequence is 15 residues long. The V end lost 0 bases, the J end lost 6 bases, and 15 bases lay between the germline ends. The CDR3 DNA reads TGTGCCAGTAGTATAGATTCGTCCCAGGGCCGCGAGCAGTACTTC. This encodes CASSIDSSQGREQYF.

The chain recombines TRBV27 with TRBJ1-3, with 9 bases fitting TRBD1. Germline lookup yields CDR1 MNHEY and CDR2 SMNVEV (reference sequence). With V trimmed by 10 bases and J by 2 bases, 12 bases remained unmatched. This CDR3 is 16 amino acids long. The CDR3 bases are TGTGCCACCCGAGGGACAGGGACTCTCGCTGGAAACACCATATATTTT. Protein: CATRGTGTLAGNTIYF.

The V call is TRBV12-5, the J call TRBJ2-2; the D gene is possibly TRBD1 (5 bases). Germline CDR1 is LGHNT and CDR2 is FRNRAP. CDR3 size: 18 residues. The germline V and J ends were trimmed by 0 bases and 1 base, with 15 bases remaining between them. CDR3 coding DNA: TGTGCTAGTGGTTTGGTACTATTCCGTACAGGGAACACCGGGGAGCTGTTTTTT. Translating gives CASGLVLFRTGNTGELFF.

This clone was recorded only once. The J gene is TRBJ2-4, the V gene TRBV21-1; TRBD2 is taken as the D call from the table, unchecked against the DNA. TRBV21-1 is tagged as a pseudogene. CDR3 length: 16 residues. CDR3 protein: CASSGEQLVAKNIQYF. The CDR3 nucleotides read TGTGCCAGCAGCGGGGAGCAACTCGTAGCCAAAAACATTCAGTACTTC.

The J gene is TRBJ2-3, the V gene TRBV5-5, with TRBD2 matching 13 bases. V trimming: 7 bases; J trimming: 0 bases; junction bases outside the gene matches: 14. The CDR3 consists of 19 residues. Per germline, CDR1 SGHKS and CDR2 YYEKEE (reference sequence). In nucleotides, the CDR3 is TGTGCCAGCGGGGGGGAGACTAGCGGGAGGCTCGTTAGCACAGATACGCAGTATTTT. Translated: CASGGETSGRLVSTDTQYF.

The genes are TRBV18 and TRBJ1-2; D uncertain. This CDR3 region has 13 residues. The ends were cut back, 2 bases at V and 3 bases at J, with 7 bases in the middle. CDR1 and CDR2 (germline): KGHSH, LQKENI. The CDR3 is CASSPGRDYGYTF. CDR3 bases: TGTGCCAGCTCACCAGGCCGGGACTATGGCTACACCTTC.

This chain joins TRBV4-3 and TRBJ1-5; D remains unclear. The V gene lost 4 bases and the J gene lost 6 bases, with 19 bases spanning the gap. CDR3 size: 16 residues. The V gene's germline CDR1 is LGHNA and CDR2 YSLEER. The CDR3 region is CASSPEARTQFQPQHF. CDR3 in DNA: TGCGCCAGCAGCCCGGAGGCTAGAACCCAGTTTCAGCCCCAGCATTTT.

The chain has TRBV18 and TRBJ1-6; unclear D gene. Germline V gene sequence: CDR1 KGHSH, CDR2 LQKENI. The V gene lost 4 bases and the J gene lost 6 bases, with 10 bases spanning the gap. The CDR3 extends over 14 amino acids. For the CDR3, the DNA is TGTGCCAGCTCACAAACACCGCCTAATTCACCCCTCCACTTT. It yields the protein CASSQTPPNSPLHF.

CDR3 bases: TGTGCCATCCCCGGGGGGTTAGGCACAGATACGCAGTATTTT. Translating it yields CAIPGGLGTDTQYF. The chain uses TRBV2 and TRBJ2-3; 7 bases align to TRBD2. This CDR3 contains 14 residues. Germline trimming cut 10 bases from V and 1 base from J; bases unmatched to any gene: 8. Germline V gives CDR1 SNHLY, CDR2 FYNNEI.

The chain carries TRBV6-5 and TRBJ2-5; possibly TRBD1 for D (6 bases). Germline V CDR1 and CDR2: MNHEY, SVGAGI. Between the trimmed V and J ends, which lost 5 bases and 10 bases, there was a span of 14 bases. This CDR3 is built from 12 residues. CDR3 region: CASSLPQGGQYF. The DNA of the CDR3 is TGTGCCAGCAGTCTGCCACAGGGTGGCCAGTACTTC.

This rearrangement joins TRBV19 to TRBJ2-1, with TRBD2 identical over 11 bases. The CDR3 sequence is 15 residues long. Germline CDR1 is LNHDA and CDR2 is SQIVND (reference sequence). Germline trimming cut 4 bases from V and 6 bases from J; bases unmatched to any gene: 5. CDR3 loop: CASSTGTSGGNEQFF. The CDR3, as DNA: TGTGCCAGTAGTACCGGGACTAGCGGCGGCAATGAGCAGTTCTTC. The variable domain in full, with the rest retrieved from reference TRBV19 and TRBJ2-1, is DGGITQSPKYLFRKEGQNVTLSCEQNLNHDAMYWYRQDPGQGLRLIYYSQIVNDFQKGDIAEGYSVSREKKESFPLTVTSAQKNPTAFYLCASSTGTSGGNEQFFGPGTRLTVL.

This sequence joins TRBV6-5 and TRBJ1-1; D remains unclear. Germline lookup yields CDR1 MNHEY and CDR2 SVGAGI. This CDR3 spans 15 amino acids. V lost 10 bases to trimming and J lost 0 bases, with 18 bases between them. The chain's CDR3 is CATNRRETMNTEAFF. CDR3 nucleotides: TGTGCCACCAACCGCCGGGAGACAATGAACACTGAAGCTTTCTTT.

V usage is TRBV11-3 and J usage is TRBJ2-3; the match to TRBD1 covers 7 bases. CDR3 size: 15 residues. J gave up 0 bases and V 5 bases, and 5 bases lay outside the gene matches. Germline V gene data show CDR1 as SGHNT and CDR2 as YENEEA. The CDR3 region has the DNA TGTGCCAGCAGCAAGGGACAGCTTAGCACAGATACGCAGTATTTT. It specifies CASSKGQLSTDTQYF.